This T cell receptor (beta chain) is from a study of T cells in localized non-small cell lung cancer. Within the sample, this clone is hyperexpanded (1% or more). This CDR3 spans 14 amino acids. Germline V lookup: CDR1 LNHNV, CDR2 YYDKDF (reference sequence). V trimming: 7 bases; J trimming: 7 bases; junction bases outside the gene matches: 10. Some clones are missing from TCRdb's copy, which holds only in-frame ones; the method was immunoSEQ multiplex PCR. Among about 18,000 clones listed, over 75% were seen once. The starting material was peripheral blood, obtained before any cancer treatment. The sequence derives from a male donor at least 60 years old with stage I lung adenocarcinoma. This chain uses TRBV15 with TRBJ2-7; 10 nucleotides agree with TRBD1. As DNA, the CDR3 is TGTGCCACCAACCGGGACAGGGGATCCCCAGAGCAGTACTTC. Its protein product is CATNRDRGSPEQYF.